Shown below are 27 T cell receptor beta chains from a single sample sequenced in a study of shared clonotypes between healthy human individuals (dated by TCRdb to about 2020). Libraries were made using the immunoSEQ multiplex PCR assay. TCRdb took over this immuneACCESS table, retaining in-frame rearrangements with V and J assigned. Such tables are incomplete; in checked studies, under half of the missing clones stem from an unresolved V gene, and the remainder is unexplained. Recorded for this sample are fewer than 800,000 clones; roughly 94% of them occurred a single time. The ten most abundant clones make up about 24% of the sample. For the CD8 naive samples, CD45RO-negative cells were positively selected for CCR7, yielding a CD45RA+CCR7+ population from which TemRA cells were excluded. Sample: naive CD8+ T cells sorted from blood. The cell subset or site label for this specimen denotes: CD45RA+CCR7+. The receptors come from a man aged 25 to 40 in good health.

The chain is built from TRBV9 and TRBJ2-3, with D maybe TRBD2 (6 bases). Trimming cost V 1 base and J 5 bases, with 20 bases left between them. Germline CDR1 SGDLS, CDR2 YYNGEE. The CDR3 length is 17 residues. The DNA of the CDR3 is TGTGCCAGCAGCGTAAGACGCGACGGGACTGAGAGAGATACGCAGTATTTT. Translation: CASSVRRDGTERDTQYF.

The chain carries TRBV7-9 and TRBJ2-7; 7 nucleotides agree with TRBD2. V gave up 4 bases and J gave up 2 bases; unmatched junction bases: 14. Germline V gene lookup returns CDR1 SEHNR and CDR2 FQNEAQ (reference sequence). This CDR3 is 17 amino acids long. CDR3 bases: TGTGCCAGCAGCTCTAGAGGCGGGACTACTCGACCCTACGAGCAGTACTTC. Translation gives CASSSRGGTTRPYEQYF.

This clone has a single count. The rearrangement links TRBV28 to TRBJ2-7; 8 nucleotides agree with TRBD1. CDR3 length: 16 amino acids. Per germline, CDR1 MDHEN and CDR2 SYDVKM. Unmatched junction bases numbered 9, after V lost 3 bases and J lost 2 bases. The chain's CDR3 is CASSFRVDRVTYEQYF. The DNA of the CDR3 is TGTGCCAGCAGTTTTCGAGTGGACAGGGTAACCTACGAGCAGTACTTC.

The chain employs TRBV6-1 and TRBJ1-1; a weak D match, TRBD1 (5 bases). Trimming removed 4 bases at V and 7 bases at J, with 31 bases between. The V gene's germline CDR1 is MNHNS and CDR2 SASEGT. The CDR3 contains 19 residues. CDR3 loop: CASSGYRRTGSDLNSEAFF. The CDR3 DNA is TGTGCCAGCAGTGGGTACAGAAGAACAGGATCAGACCTTAATAGTGAAGCTTTCTTT.

The rearrangement joins TRBV6-5 to TRBJ1-2, with D possibly being TRBD1 (6 bases). CDR3 length: 15 residues. Germline V gene sequence: CDR1 MNHEY, CDR2 SVGAGI. V lost 0 bases and J 4 bases, leaving 12 bases between the germline ends. CDR3: CASSYSTGAGYGYTF. The CDR3 bases are TGTGCCAGCAGTTACTCGACGGGGGCCGGCTATGGCTACACCTTC.

The chain joins TRBV9 to TRBJ2-7; D might be TRBD2 (5 bases). Trimming took 3 bases from V and 8 from J, leaving 12 bases between them. The CDR3 extends over 12 amino acids. Per germline, CDR1 SGDLS and CDR2 YYNGEE. In nucleotides, the CDR3 is TGTGCCAGCAGCGCGATAGAGGGCCAGCAGTACTTC. Encoded protein: CASSAIEGQQYF.

The rearrangement joins TRBV11-2 to TRBJ2-7; TRBD1 or TRBD2 may be the D gene (5 bases each). This CDR3 is built from 16 residues. Trimming pared 1 base from V and 0 bases from J, leaving 13 bases between. CDR1 is SGHAT, CDR2 FQNNGV, per germline. The DNA of the CDR3 is TGTGCCAGCAGCTTAGCCGGGACCGGTTACTCCTACGAGCAGTACTTC. Translation: CASSLAGTGYSYEQYF. Filled out from reference TRBV11-2 and TRBJ2-7, the complete variable domain reads EAGVAQSPRYKIIEKRQSVAFWCNPISGHATLYWYQQILGQGPKLLIQFQNNGVVDDSQLPKDRFSAERLKGVDSTLKIQPAKLEDSAVYLCASSLAGTGYSYEQYFGPGTRLTVT.

The chain has TRBV7-9 and TRBJ1-2, with D perhaps TRBD1 (6 bases). Germline assignment: CDR1 SEHNR and CDR2 FQNEAQ (reference sequence). The CDR3 sequence is 16 residues long. Trimming removed 7 bases at V and 1 base at J, with 19 bases between. CDR3 sequence (DNA): TGTGCCAGCACCACGACAGGTCTTCCTCTTAACTATGGCTACACCTTC. Its translation is CASTTTGLPLNYGYTF.

The gene calls are TRBV28 and TRBJ2-1, with D possibly being TRBD1 or TRBD2 (5 bases each). CDR1 is MDHEN and CDR2 is SYDVKM in the germline V gene. V was clipped by 3 bases and J by 5 bases, with 14 bases between them. The CDR3 loop spans 15 amino acids. Written as DNA, the CDR3 is TGTGCCAGCAGTTTCGGGGCAGGGAGAAACAATGAGCAGTTCTTC. Its translation: CASSFGAGRNNEQFF.

V and J are TRBV5-4 and TRBJ2-2; no firm D call. CDR3 size: 16 residues. Trimming pared 2 bases from V and 0 bases from J, leaving 11 bases between. Germline CDR1 reads SGHNT; CDR2 reads YYREEE (reference sequence). DNA of the CDR3: TGTGCCAGCAGCTTCCCCGGGCGAACGAACACCGGGGAGCTGTTTTTT. This gives the protein CASSFPGRTNTGELFF.

This chain uses TRBV7-9 with TRBJ2-5, with a possible D match to TRBD2 (6 bases). The CDR3 is made up of 12 amino acids. The V and J ends lost 4 bases and 3 bases respectively, with 6 bases between them. The germline gives CDR1 SEHNR, CDR2 FQNEAQ (reference sequence). The CDR3 coding sequence is TGTGCCAGCAGCTCTAGCGAAGAGACCCAGTACTTC. It encodes CASSSSEETQYF.

This clone was seen only once. This chain uses TRBV28 with TRBJ2-7; possibly TRBD1 or TRBD2 for D (6 bases each). Trimming took 6 bases from V and 2 from J, leaving 11 bases between them. Germline V gene sequence: CDR1 MDHEN, CDR2 SYDVKM. This CDR3 has 13 residues. For the CDR3, the DNA is TGTGCCAGCAGGGCGGGACAAGCCTACGAGCAGTACTTC. It translates to CASRAGQAYEQYF. The whole variable domain, filled in from reference TRBV28 and TRBJ2-7, reads DVKVTQSSRYLVKRTGEKVFLECVQDMDHENMFWYRQDPGLGLRLIYFSYDVKMKEKGDIPEGYSVSREKKERFSLILESASTNQTSMYLCASRAGQAYEQYFGPGTRLTVT.

The chain uses TRBV15 and TRBJ1-4, with no clear D. There are 13 residues in the CDR3. Germline-derived CDR1 and CDR2 are LNHNV and YYDKDF (reference sequence). Trimming pared 3 bases from V and 6 bases from J, leaving 8 bases between. CDR3 nucleotides: TGTGCCACCAGCAGGAAGGGTGATGAAAAACTGTTTTTT. Translating gives CATSRKGDEKLFF. The variable domain in full, completed from reference TRBV15 and TRBJ1-4, reads DAMVIQNPRYQVTQFGKPVTLSCSQTLNHNVMYWYQQKSSQAPKLLFHYYDKDFNNEADTPDNFQSRRPNTSFCFLDIRSPGLGDTAMYLCATSRKGDEKLFFGSGTQLSVL.

The rearrangement uses TRBV9 and TRBJ2-7, with 11 bases lining up with TRBD2. The CDR3 contains 15 residues. V dropped 3 bases and J dropped 7; count of bases not matched to a gene: 9. In germline, CDR1 is SGDLS, CDR2 YYNGEE. CDR3 DNA: TGTGCCAGCAGCGATGAACTAGCGGGAGTTCATGAGCAGTACTTC. It translates to CASSDELAGVHEQYF.

The chain recombines TRBV7-9 with TRBJ2-5; D is unclear. Germline CDR1 reads SEHNR; CDR2 reads FQNEAQ (reference sequence). V lost 4 bases, J lost 3 bases, and 12 bases lay in between. This CDR3 has 14 amino acids. The CDR3 bases are TGTGCCAGCAGCTCCGTCGGCGAGAAAGAGACCCAGTACTTC. This encodes CASSSVGEKETQYF.

The chain has TRBV19 and TRBJ2-1; possible D gene TRBD2, 6 bases. Germline loops: CDR1 LNHDA, CDR2 SQIVND (reference sequence). The ends were cut back, 4 bases at V and 8 bases at J, with 27 bases in the middle. CDR3 length: 18 amino acids. CDR3 coding DNA: TGTGCCAGTAGTACCCTACCGACTAGAATTGACGTGGGGTATGAGCAGTTCTTC. Translated, it gives CASSTLPTRIDVGYEQFF.

V gene TRBV7-9 combines with J gene TRBJ2-7, with no clear D. Germline CDR1 is SEHNR and CDR2 is FQNEAQ (reference sequence). The V and J ends lost 3 bases and 3 bases respectively, with 18 bases between them. The CDR3 is made up of 16 amino acids. The CDR3 DNA follows: TGTGCCAGCAGCTTCCCATCAAAGGTGCCCTTCTACGAGCAGTACTTC. This gives the protein CASSFPSKVPFYEQYF.

This chain links TRBV9 with TRBJ2-7; D possibly matches TRBD1 or TRBD2 (6 bases each). V lost 3 bases, J lost 3 bases, and 7 bases lay in between. This CDR3 has 12 amino acids. The germline CDR1 and CDR2 sequences are SGDLS and YYNGEE. The CDR3 nucleotides read TGTGCCAGCAGCGAGGGGGGCTACGAGCAGTACTTC. It encodes CASSEGGYEQYF.

This chain joins TRBV6-1 and TRBJ1-2, with 7 bases fitting TRBD1. Trimming at V came to 7 bases and at J to 8 bases, leaving 7 bases not matched to a gene. The CDR3 runs to 12 residues. Germline V lookup: CDR1 MNHNS, CDR2 SASEGT. The CDR3 DNA reads as TGTGCCAGCATAAGAAGGGGGCGGGGCTACACCTTC. Protein product: CASIRRGRGYTF.

The CDR3 bases are TGCGCCAGCAGCCAAGTTGGGCTAGCGGAGCAGTTCTTC. Its translation is CASSQVGLAEQFF. This sequence joins TRBV4-1 and TRBJ2-1, with D perhaps matching TRBD2 (6 bases). V lost 1 base and J 10 bases, leaving 11 bases between the germline ends. This CDR3 has 13 amino acids. The germline CDR1 and CDR2 sequences are MGHRA and YSYEKL.

The V call is TRBV5-1, the J call TRBJ1-2; no clear D. The germline V gene encodes CDR1 SGHRS and CDR2 YFSETQ. The V gene lost 0 bases and the J gene lost 4 bases, with 10 bases spanning the gap. The CDR3 runs to 14 residues. In DNA form, the CDR3 reads TGCGCCAGCAGCTTGGTCGCAGAAACCTATGGCTACACCTTC. This translates into CASSLVAETYGYTF.

Turning to this clone: Other DNA sequences in the sample encode the same CDR3. The V gene is TRBV7-9, the J gene TRBJ2-1, with 10 bases aligning to TRBD2. From germline, CDR1 is SEHNR and CDR2 FQNEAQ (reference sequence). The CDR3 covers 15 residues. Unmatched junction bases numbered 1, after V lost 1 base and J lost 4 bases. The CDR3 nucleotides are TGTGCCAGCAGCTTAGGAGCGGGAGGGTACAATGAGCAGTTCTTC. It is translated as CASSLGAGGYNEQFF.

The genes are TRBV7-9 and TRBJ1-1; D is ambiguous. CDR1 is SEHNR and CDR2 is FQNEAQ in the germline V gene (reference sequence). V shed 8 bases and J shed 4 bases, with 17 bases lying between them. The CDR3 runs 14 residues. CDR3 loop: CASERTEELTEAFF. CDR3 nucleotides: TGTGCCAGCGAGAGGACCGAGGAACTCACTGAAGCTTTCTTT.

The rearrangement uses TRBV5-5 and TRBJ2-7; D not resolved. Germline loops: CDR1 SGHKS, CDR2 YYEKEE (reference sequence). The CDR3 consists of 14 residues. The V and J ends lost 0 bases and 2 bases respectively, with 9 bases between them. The CDR3 DNA reads TGTGCCAGCAGCTTGGAACAACTGGCCTACGAGCAGTACTTC. It is translated as CASSLEQLAYEQYF. The variable domain in full, completed from reference TRBV5-5 and TRBJ2-7, reads DAGVTQSPTHLIKTRGQQVTLRCSPISGHKSVSWYQQVLGQGPQFIFQYYEKEERGRGNFPDRFSARQFPNYSSELNVNALLLGDSALYLCASSLEQLAYEQYFGPGTRLTVT.

The chain recombines TRBV29-1 with TRBJ2-1, with TRBD1 matching over 8 bases. The J segment lost 7 bases and the V segment lost 7 bases, leaving 6 bases of the junction unmatched. This CDR3 spans 12 amino acids. Germline V gives CDR1 SQVTM, CDR2 ANQGSEA. CDR3 DNA sequence: TGCAGCGAGACAGGGGCAGAGAATGAGCAGTTCTTC. As protein: CSETGAENEQFF.

This clone has more than one count but fewer than ten. V usage is TRBV7-9 and J usage is TRBJ2-2, with a weak D call TRBD2 (5 bases). This CDR3 is 15 amino acids long. Trimming removed 2 bases at V and 2 bases at J, with 9 bases between. Germline CDR1 reads SEHNR; CDR2 reads FQNEAQ (reference sequence). CDR3 amino acids: CASSLSLVNTGELFF. The CDR3 nucleotides are TGTGCCAGCAGCTTATCACTAGTTAACACCGGGGAGCTGTTTTTT.

This rearrangement joins TRBV2 to TRBJ2-2, with a tentative D call TRBD2 (5 bases). CDR3 length: 14 residues. The germline V gene encodes CDR1 SNHLY and CDR2 FYNNEI. Trimming pared 8 bases from V and 1 base from J, leaving 11 bases between. The CDR3 sequence: CASVAGVNTGELFF. The CDR3 bases are TGTGCCAGCGTTGCGGGTGTGAACACCGGGGAGCTGTTTTTT.